Below, 30 T cell receptor beta chains from the same sample are listed, as sequenced in a study of blood T cell repertoires in COVID-19. Libraries were prepared by immunoSEQ multiplex PCR; TCRdb keeps only in-frame clonotypes and omits some of them. The repertoire consists of more than 200,000 clones, with 65% to 90% occurring once and the leading ten covering over 1.5%. The sequenced sample was PBMCs or T cells enriched from blood (not recorded which). The origin of the receptors is a man in his forties who had recovered from COVID-19.

The sample holds one count of this clone. The J gene is TRBJ2-2, the V gene TRBV3-1 (or the pseudogene TRBV3-2); D is perhaps TRBD2 (6 bases). The length of the CDR3 is 16 residues. Germline CDR1 and CDR2: LGHDT and YNNKEL (reference sequence). Trimming took 4 bases from V and 0 from J, leaving 12 bases between them. The CDR3 loop reads CASSLTGTSNTGELFF. The CDR3 bases are TGTGCCAGCAGCCTTACCGGGACTTCGAACACCGGGGAGCTGTTTTTT.

In this sample, this clone turned up many times. V usage is TRBV7-9 and J usage is TRBJ2-5; tentatively, D is TRBD1 (5 bases). The germline V gene has CDR1 SEHNR and CDR2 FQNEAQ (reference sequence). The CDR3 spans 15 residues. V was trimmed by 6 bases and J by 5 bases, leaving 19 bases between them. The CDR3 coding sequence is TGTGCCAGCAGACCAATCCCCAGGGTAGGGGAGACCCAGTACTTC. Protein: CASRPIPRVGETQYF.

This chain joins TRBV4-3 and TRBJ1-2, with 8 positions matching TRBD1. Trimming at V came to 2 bases and at J to 8 bases, leaving 7 bases not matched to a gene. Germline V gene data show CDR1 as LGHNA and CDR2 as YSLEER. The CDR3 runs 14 residues. Here the CDR3 DNA reads TGCGCCAGCAGCCAACTGGACAGGGTTGCGGGCTACACCTTC. Protein: CASSQLDRVAGYTF.

The CDR3 sequence is CASSWDYYEQYF. The CDR3 nucleotides read TGTGCCAGCAGCTGGGACTACTACGAGCAGTACTTC. The chain has TRBV6-2 or TRBV6-3 and TRBJ2-7; 7 bases agree with TRBD2. Germline values: CDR1 MNHEY, CDR2 SVGEGT. The CDR3 covers 12 residues. J gave up 3 bases and V 6 bases, and 2 bases lay outside the gene matches.

Here the CDR3 DNA reads TGTGCCAGCAGCTCTTGGGGGCCGGCTGAAGCTTTCTTT. Translated: CASSSWGPAEAFF. J is TRBJ1-1 and V is TRBV11-2, with a possible D match to TRBD1 (6 bases). The CDR3 contains 13 residues. V lost 4 bases and J lost 6, with 12 bases in between. Looked up from germline, CDR1 is SGHAT and CDR2 is FQNNGV.

This chain joins TRBV7-2 and TRBJ2-1, with 8 bases identical to TRBD2. Germline V gene sequence: CDR1 SGHTA, CDR2 FQGNSA. The trim removed 1 base at V and 7 bases at J, leaving 6 bases unmatched. The CDR3 length is 15 residues. DNA of the CDR3: TGTGCCAGCAGCTTAGAGGCGGGAGGTTGGAATGAGCAGTTCTTC. This sequence encodes CASSLEAGGWNEQFF.

This clone showed up just once. The rearrangement links TRBV27 to TRBJ2-7; 7 bases map to TRBD2. The CDR3 is 14 amino acids. The V gene's germline CDR1 is MNHEY and CDR2 SMNVEV (reference sequence). With V trimmed by 1 base and J by 4 bases, 4 bases remained unmatched. This CDR3 reads CASSLYTSAYEQYF. The DNA of the CDR3 is TGTGCCAGCAGTTTATATACTAGCGCATACGAGCAGTACTTC.

The chain uses TRBV30 and TRBJ1-6; maybe TRBD1 (5 bases). Trimming cost V 3 bases and J 9 bases, with 18 bases left between them. The CDR3 totals 15 residues. Per the germline V gene, CDR1 is GTSNPN and CDR2 is SVGIG (reference sequence). This CDR3 reads CAWSRMRQKVSPLHF. CDR3 bases: TGTGCCTGGAGCAGAATGAGACAGAAGGTTTCACCCCTCCACTTT.

This chain connects TRBV6-6 to TRBJ1-2; TRBD1 is a possible D gene (6 bases). The V and J ends lost 8 bases and 8 bases respectively, with 18 bases between them. The length of the CDR3 is 13 residues. CDR1 MNHNY and CDR2 SVGAGI come from the germline V gene (reference sequence). The CDR3 here is CASYPPGAKGYTF. The CDR3 nucleotides are TGTGCCAGCTACCCACCAGGGGCTAAAGGCTACACCTTC.

The chain carries TRBV5-1 and TRBJ2-1, with 9 bases lining up with TRBD1. Trimming removed 7 bases from V and 8 bases from J; junction bases left unmatched: 16. Germline values: CDR1 SGHRS, CDR2 YFSETQ. The CDR3 runs 16 residues. CDR3 sequence: CASWRDRVPSSDEQFF. The CDR3 bases are TGCGCCAGCTGGAGGGACAGGGTTCCTAGTAGCGATGAGCAGTTCTTC.

The rearrangement uses TRBV7-2 and TRBJ2-7; TRBD2 matches 9 bases. The CDR3 sequence is 13 residues long. J was trimmed by 5 bases and V by 3 bases; bases with no gene match: 2. The V gene's germline CDR1 is SGHTA and CDR2 FQGNSA. CDR3 region: CASSFSGSNEQYF. The CDR3 DNA follows: TGTGCCAGCAGCTTTAGCGGGAGTAACGAGCAGTACTTC.

V usage is TRBV7-9 and J usage is TRBJ2-7; D unresolved. The CDR3 is 15 residues long. V gave up 2 bases and J gave up 12 bases, with 23 bases separating them. The V gene's germline CDR1 is SEHNR and CDR2 FQNEAQ (reference sequence). CDR3 DNA: TGTGCCAGCAGCTTATCCGGAGCGTCCTACGATTTTAGGTACTTC. Protein product: CASSLSGASYDFRYF.

The chain combines TRBV28 with TRBJ2-7; perhaps TRBD2 as D (6 bases). CDR3 size: 13 residues. Germline V gene data show CDR1 as MDHEN and CDR2 as SYDVKM. V was pared by 8 bases and J by 2 bases, with 13 bases between. CDR3 DNA: TGTGCCAGCTCGGAGGGGCCTACCTACGAGCAGTACTTC. It specifies CASSEGPTYEQYF.

Concerning this clone: Other DNA sequences in this sample translate to the same CDR3. The DNA of the CDR3 is TGCAGCGTTGAAGGGGACAGGGGTTCCTACGAGCAGTACTTC. It yields the protein CSVEGDRGSYEQYF. The chain uses TRBV29-1 and TRBJ2-7; 10 nucleotides agree with TRBD1. V dropped 1 base and J dropped 1; count of bases not matched to a gene: 1. Germline lookup yields CDR1 SQVTM and CDR2 ANQGSEA. The length of the CDR3 is 14 residues.

This clone appeared a few times. The rearrangement joins TRBV14 to TRBJ2-1; TRBD2 matches at 10 bases. This CDR3 is 16 amino acids long. The ends lost 0 bases at V and 5 bases at J; junction bases unmatched: 4. CDR1 and CDR2 (germline): SGHDN, FVKESK. CDR3 DNA sequence: TGTGCCAGCAGCCAAGAAAGCGGGAGGGCCCACAATGAGCAGTTCTTC. This translates into CASSQESGRAHNEQFF.

The gene calls are TRBV10-3 and TRBJ2-7; unclear D gene. The V gene's germline CDR1 is ENHRY and CDR2 SYGVKD. CDR3 length: 15 residues. Trimming left V 2 bases short and J 5 bases short, with 16 bases between. DNA of the CDR3: TGTGCCATCAGTGAGGAGGAACGCCCCTTCGACGAGCAGTACTTC. Amino acid sequence: CAISEEERPFDEQYF.

V and J are TRBV5-5 and TRBJ2-7, with 7 bases aligning to TRBD1. The germline V gene has CDR1 SGHKS and CDR2 YYEKEE (reference sequence). The CDR3 sequence is 14 residues long. Unmatched junction bases numbered 2, after V lost 0 bases and J lost 2 bases. In DNA, the CDR3 is TGTGCCAGCAGCTTGGATGGGACAGCCTACGAGCAGTACTTC. Amino acids: CASSLDGTAYEQYF.

The V call is TRBV5-1, the J call TRBJ1-1; tentatively, D is TRBD1 (6 bases). This CDR3 has 14 residues. V dropped 2 bases and J dropped 1 base, with 9 bases sitting between them. The germline CDR1 and CDR2 sequences are SGHRS and YFSETQ. In nucleotides, the CDR3 is TGCGCCAGCAGCTTCGGGACACGGAACACTGAAGCTTTCTTT. Amino acids: CASSFGTRNTEAFF.

The chain employs TRBV5-8 and TRBJ1-4, with 11 bases identical to TRBD1. Germline V lookup: CDR1 SGHTS, CDR2 YDEGEE. Trimming removed 3 bases from V and 0 bases from J; junction bases left unmatched: 4. This CDR3 has 17 residues. CDR3 nucleotides: TGTGCCAGCAGCTGGGACAGGGGGATGGCAACTAATGAAAAACTGTTTTTT. Residues: CASSWDRGMATNEKLFF.

In its sample, this clone was seen once. This chain joins TRBV27 and TRBJ2-5; TRBD2 might be the D (6 bases). The V end was cut by 1 base, the J end by 1 base, with 7 bases between. The CDR3 length is 14 residues. Germline loops: CDR1 MNHEY, CDR2 SMNVEV (reference sequence). The CDR3 sequence is CASSLYSGQETQYF. In nucleotides, the CDR3 is TGTGCCAGCAGTTTATATAGCGGCCAAGAGACCCAGTACTTC.

This clone was observed a handful of times. This chain connects TRBV6-6 to TRBJ2-7; no clear D. Trimming took off 0 bases at V and 3 bases at J, with 9 bases between the two ends. Germline V lookup: CDR1 MNHNY, CDR2 SVGAGI (reference sequence). This CDR3 region has 14 residues. Written as DNA, the CDR3 is TGTGCCAGCAGTTACTCGGCAGGAATCTACGAGCAGTACTTC. It is translated as CASSYSAGIYEQYF.

The gene calls are TRBV6-5 and TRBJ2-5, with 10 positions matching TRBD2. Per germline, CDR1 MNHEY and CDR2 SVGAGI. The trim removed 2 bases at V and 5 bases at J, leaving 5 bases unmatched. CDR3 size: 15 residues. The CDR3 DNA follows: TGTGCCAGCAGTTACGGAGCGGGGGGGCGGGAGACCCAGTACTTC. Translated, it gives CASSYGAGGRETQYF.

The CDR3 DNA reads as TGTGCCAGCAGTTTACATAGCACCAATGAGCAGTTCTTC. It specifies CASSLHSTNEQFF. The chain recombines TRBV28 with TRBJ2-1; D gene unclear. Germline V gives CDR1 MDHEN, CDR2 SYDVKM. The CDR3 extends over 13 amino acids. Trimming pared 2 bases from V and 6 bases from J, leaving 8 bases between.

V and J are TRBV19 and TRBJ1-1, with TRBD1 as a possible D gene (6 bases). V lost 9 bases, J lost 6 bases, and 14 bases lay in between. The CDR3 is made up of 12 amino acids. The germline V gene has CDR1 LNHDA and CDR2 SQIVND (reference sequence). The DNA for the CDR3 is TGTGCCAGCATGATAGGGGGGGCTGAAGCTTTCTTT. Amino acid sequence: CASMIGGAEAFF.

In its sample, this clone was seen a few times. The V call is TRBV6-4, the J call TRBJ2-3, with D perhaps TRBD1 (7 bases). Germline V lookup: CDR1 MRHNA, CDR2 SNTAGT. Between the trimmed V and J ends, which lost 2 bases and 0 bases, there was a span of 12 bases. This CDR3 has 16 residues. CDR3 bases: TGTGCCAGCAGTGACCGGGCAGGGGGGAGCACAGATACGCAGTATTTT. Translated, it gives CASSDRAGGSTDTQYF.

This clone came up once. The CDR3 loop is CAWSQPASGRMGTGELFF. The CDR3 region has the DNA TGTGCCTGGAGTCAGCCAGCTAGCGGGAGGATGGGCACCGGGGAGCTGTTTTTT. The chain links TRBV30 to TRBJ2-2, with 11 bases identical to TRBD2. Germline CDR1 is GTSNPN and CDR2 is SVGIG (reference sequence). The CDR3 runs to 18 residues. Losses at the gene ends were 2 bases for V and 4 bases for J; bases not matched to a gene: 12.

The rearrangement links TRBV7-2 to TRBJ2-5; 10 bases map to TRBD2. This CDR3 region has 16 residues. Germline trimming cut 4 bases from V and 9 bases from J; bases unmatched to any gene: 14. In germline, CDR1 is SGHTA, CDR2 FQGNSA. This chain's CDR3 is CASSSTLAGVTLAQYF. The CDR3 bases are TGTGCCAGCAGCTCTACTCTAGCGGGGGTCACGTTGGCCCAGTACTTC. Using reference TRBV7-2 and TRBJ2-5 for the parts outside the CDR3, the full variable domain is GAGVSQSPSNKVTEKGKDVELRCDPISGHTALYWYRQSLGQGLEFLIYFQGNSAPDKSGLPSDRFSAERTGGSVSTLTIQRTQQEDSAVYLCASSSTLAGVTLAQYFGPGTRLLVL.

V gene TRBV6-5 combines with J gene TRBJ2-7; tentatively, D is TRBD2 (6 bases). Germline V gene data show CDR1 as MNHEY and CDR2 as SVGAGI. The V end lost 4 bases, the J end lost 1 base, and 8 bases lay between the germline ends. There are 13 residues in the CDR3. Here the CDR3 DNA reads TGTGCCAGCAGTTTGGGGGGATCCTACGAGCAGTACTTC. It translates to CASSLGGSYEQYF.

This clone was picked up a small number of times. The chain employs TRBV28 and TRBJ1-1, with D possibly being TRBD1 (5 bases). Trimming shortened V by 9 bases and J by 12 bases, and 17 bases separated the two germline ends. The germline CDR1 and CDR2 sequences are MDHEN and SYDVKM. This CDR3 spans 11 amino acids. In DNA form, the CDR3 reads TGTGCCAGTGCTTGGGGCCATCAACCTTTCTTT. This codes for CASAWGHQPFF.

CDR3 nucleotide sequence: TGCGCCAGCAGCGACAGGGCCGGAAACACCATATATTTT. Encoded protein: CASSDRAGNTIYF. J is TRBJ1-3 and V is TRBV4-3; 7 nucleotides agree with TRBD1. V gave up 5 bases and J gave up 4 bases; unmatched junction bases: 2. The CDR3 loop spans 13 amino acids. The germline CDR1 and CDR2 sequences are LGHNA and YSLEER.